The 24 T cell receptor beta chains reported below all come from one sample, sequenced in a study of cytomegalovirus exposure and HLA in healthy donors. PCR primers comprised 60 Vbeta and 13 Jbeta primers. Using immunoSEQ multiplex PCR, the repertoire was profiled, and TCRdb retains in-frame clones only, with some absent. The sample lists about 170,000 clones; approximately 81% were seen once. What was sequenced was PBMCs. These receptors all stem from a male donor in good health and CMV-seronegative.

The chain's CDR3 is CASTGNGNQPQHF. Written as DNA, the CDR3 is TGTGCCAGCACGGGGAACGGCAATCAGCCCCAGCATTTT. This chain connects TRBV28 to TRBJ1-5; D is undetermined. Germline CDR1 and CDR2: MDHEN and SYDVKM. The ends were cut back, 7 bases at V and 2 bases at J, with 9 bases in the middle. This CDR3 spans 13 amino acids. The whole variable domain, remainder taken from reference TRBV28 and TRBJ1-5, is DVKVTQSSRYLVKRTGEKVFLECVQDMDHENMFWYRQDPGLGLRLIYFSYDVKMKEKGDIPEGYSVSREKKERFSLILESASTNQTSMYLCASTGNGNQPQHFGDGTRLSIL.

The chain couples TRBV5-6 to TRBJ2-4; TRBD1 matches 11 bases. CDR1 and CDR2 from the germline V gene are SGHDT and YYEEEE. V gave up 3 bases and J gave up 0 bases; unmatched junction bases: 11. The CDR3 covers 19 residues. Written as DNA, the CDR3 is TGTGCCAGCAGCTACGCCGGGACAGGGGGAAGTTTAGCCAAAAACATTCAGTACTTC. Translating it yields CASSYAGTGGSLAKNIQYF.

The rearrangement joins TRBV4-1 to TRBJ2-3, with 14 bases fitting TRBD2. J was trimmed by 0 bases and V by 3 bases; bases with no gene match: 5. The CDR3 runs 18 residues. CDR1 and CDR2 from the germline V gene are MGHRA and YSYEKL. CDR3 coding DNA: TGCGCCAGCAGCCAGGGACTAGCGGGGGTTTCTAGCACAGATACGCAGTATTTT. This codes for CASSQGLAGVSSTDTQYF.

The gene calls are TRBV5-4 and TRBJ2-7; TRBD1 might be the D (6 bases). V gave up 0 bases and J gave up 7 bases, with 8 bases separating them. Germline values: CDR1 SGHNT, CDR2 YYREEE (reference sequence). This CDR3 is 12 amino acids long. This CDR3 reads CASSLDRVEQYF. The CDR3 bases are TGTGCCAGCAGCTTGGACAGGGTAGAGCAGTACTTC.

The genes are TRBV7-2 and TRBJ1-1; D unresolved. V lost 5 bases, J lost 1 base, and 8 bases lay in between. The CDR3 has 13 amino acids. From germline, CDR1 is SGHTA and CDR2 FQGNSA. The CDR3 bases are TGTGCCAGCAGCGGGCAGGCGAACACTGAAGCTTTCTTT. Translation: CASSGQANTEAFF.

The chain links TRBV27 to TRBJ2-5, with 8 bases aligning to TRBD1. The end of the DNA fits TRBJ2-7 better, so the J call may be wrong. This CDR3 spans 14 amino acids. Germline V gene lookup returns CDR1 MNHEY and CDR2 SMNVEV (reference sequence). CDR3 DNA: TGTGCCAGCAGTTTCGGGACAGGTTTCGGCGAGCAGTACTTC. Protein sequence: CASSFGTGFGEQYF.

The chain couples TRBV27 to TRBJ2-1; 7 positions match TRBD1. CDR1 and CDR2 from the germline V gene are MNHEY and SMNVEV (reference sequence). The junction had 1 base not matched to a gene; V was cut back by 4 bases and J by 4 bases. This CDR3 spans 13 amino acids. For the CDR3, the DNA is TGTGCCAGCAGTTCCAGGGGGTACAATGAGCAGTTCTTC. It codes for CASSSRGYNEQFF.

V gene TRBV7-8 combines with J gene TRBJ2-7; 8 bases line up with TRBD1. Losses at the gene ends were 4 bases for V and 2 bases for J; bases not matched to a gene: 7. The CDR3 has 15 amino acids. Germline V gene lookup returns CDR1 SGHVS and CDR2 FQNEAQ. CDR3 sequence reads: CASSWGQAKTYEQYF. The DNA for the CDR3 is TGTGCCAGCAGCTGGGGACAGGCGAAAACCTACGAGCAGTACTTC.

This rearrangement joins TRBV18 to TRBJ2-7; 7 nucleotides align to TRBD1. Trimming took 3 bases from V and 5 from J; bases not matched to a gene: 25. CDR1 and CDR2 (germline): KGHSH, LQKENI. The CDR3 totals 20 residues. Here the CDR3 DNA reads TGTGCCAGCTCACCCCTAGCCGGGACAGAGTTTGCCCCTCACTCTGACGAGCAGTACTTC. Amino acids: CASSPLAGTEFAPHSDEQYF.

This chain joins TRBV6-6 and TRBJ1-5; D may be TRBD1 (5 bases). Deletions cut 5 bases from V and 2 bases from J, with 13 bases between. From germline, CDR1 is MNHNY and CDR2 SVGAGI (reference sequence). This CDR3 is 15 amino acids long. CDR3 DNA: TGTGCCAGCAGTAATTTAGGGGAAGGCAATCAGCCCCAGCATTTT. Its translation is CASSNLGEGNQPQHF.

Comments on this clone: Other DNA variants within this sample encode the same CDR3. The chain combines TRBV6-5 with TRBJ1-1, with 10 nucleotides matching TRBD1. Germline values: CDR1 MNHEY, CDR2 SVGAGI. The length of the CDR3 is 13 residues. After removal of 6 bases from V and 5 bases from J, the junction contained 3 bases not matched to a gene. CDR3 in DNA: TGTGCCAGCAGGGACAGGGGGAGGACTGAAGCTTTCTTT. It specifies CASRDRGRTEAFF.

The genes are TRBV2 and TRBJ2-3; no clear D gene. The germline V gene encodes CDR1 SNHLY and CDR2 FYNNEI. This CDR3 comprises 11 residues. Trimming removed 3 bases at V and 6 bases at J, with 4 bases between. The CDR3 DNA reads TGTGCCAGCAGTGAGCGCGATACGCAGTATTTT. It encodes CASSERDTQYF.

The chain links TRBV5-1 to TRBJ2-6; weak D call: TRBD1 (6 bases). The CDR3 runs 16 residues. V was trimmed by 4 bases and J by 2 bases, leaving 13 bases between them. Germline V gene data show CDR1 as SGHRS and CDR2 as YFSETQ. The CDR3 DNA is TGCGCCAGCAGCACCGGACAGATTGCTGGGGCCAACGTCCTGACTTTC. Residues: CASSTGQIAGANVLTF. Variable domain in full (rest from reference TRBV5-1 and TRBJ2-6): KAGVTQTPRYLIKTRGQQVTLSCSPISGHRSVSWYQQTPGQGLQFLFEYFSETQRNKGNFPGRFSGRQFSNSRSEMNVSTLELGDSALYLCASSTGQIAGANVLTFGAGSRLTVL.

CDR3 coding DNA: TGTGCCAGCAGCCCCCGAGTCGCCTACGAGCAGTACTTC. Encoded protein: CASSPRVAYEQYF. This chain links TRBV7-2 with TRBJ2-5, with unresolved D. Matching the DNA end better, TRBJ2-7 makes the J call doubtful. The germline V gene encodes CDR1 SGHTA and CDR2 FQGNSA. The CDR3 totals 13 residues.

Here the CDR3 DNA reads TGTGCCAGCAGCTCGGGACTCCGGGTGGGAGCTTTCTTT. Translating it yields CASSSGLRVGAFF. This chain uses TRBV5-8 with TRBJ1-1, with D possibly TRBD1 on 5 matching bases. CDR3 length: 13 amino acids. The V gene's germline CDR1 is SGHTS and CDR2 YDEGEE. V lost 3 bases and J 10 bases, leaving 16 bases between the germline ends.

This clone has only one observation. The chain combines TRBV19 with TRBJ2-7; 9 positions agree with TRBD2. Trimming removed 3 bases from V and 5 bases from J; junction bases left unmatched: 11. The germline CDR1 and CDR2 sequences are LNHDA and SQIVND (reference sequence). This CDR3 region has 16 residues. For the CDR3, the DNA is TGTGCCAGTAGTATGGGTCTAGCGGGATATGTTGACGAGCAGTACTTC. Protein sequence: CASSMGLAGYVDEQYF.

The chain employs TRBV19 and TRBJ2-7; D might be TRBD1 (6 bases). V gave up 0 bases and J gave up 4 bases, with 28 bases separating them. The germline V gene has CDR1 LNHDA and CDR2 SQIVND (reference sequence). This CDR3 has 20 amino acids. The DNA for the CDR3 is TGTGCCAGTAGTATAGATTCGCTTTGGTCGGGACACTTTTTATGGTACGAGCAGTACTTC. Residues: CASSIDSLWSGHFLWYEQYF.

The chain links TRBV5-1 to TRBJ2-7; 8 nucleotides match TRBD1. Germline values: CDR1 SGHRS, CDR2 YFSETQ. This CDR3 region has 16 residues. V shed 0 bases, J shed 5 bases, and the junction held 10 bases outside the gene matches. CDR3: CASSLAVGTGSDEQYF. As DNA, the CDR3 is TGCGCCAGCAGCTTGGCGGTCGGGACAGGCTCGGACGAGCAGTACTTC.

The chain uses TRBV6-6 and TRBJ1-5; possible D gene TRBD1, 5 bases. CDR1 and CDR2 (germline): MNHNY, SVGAGI (reference sequence). This CDR3 comprises 14 residues. Trimming pared 9 bases from V and 4 bases from J, leaving 16 bases between. The CDR3 DNA reads as TGTGCCAGTGGCTTTCGGGGGATTAATCAGCCCCAGCATTTT. Its protein product is CASGFRGINQPQHF.

The chain has TRBV7-9 and TRBJ2-1; 9 bases are shared with TRBD2. Germline values: CDR1 SEHNR, CDR2 FQNEAQ (reference sequence). The CDR3 runs to 15 residues. The V gene end was trimmed by 5 bases and the J gene end by 8 bases; junction bases not matched to a gene: 10. CDR3 DNA sequence: TGTGCCAGCAGCCAGCTAGCGGGATATGGCGATGAGCAGTTCTTC. Amino acids: CASSQLAGYGDEQFF.

This chain uses TRBV30 with TRBJ2-1; the match to TRBD2 covers 7 bases. Germline-derived CDR1 and CDR2 are GTSNPN and SVGIG (reference sequence). With 3 bases clipped from V and 4 bases from J, the junction kept 9 bases outside the gene matches. CDR3 length: 15 residues. The CDR3 DNA reads as TGTGCCTGGAGGGGCGGGACTATCCTTTACAATGAGCAGTTCTTC. Its translation: CAWRGGTILYNEQFF.

In this sample, this clone turned up once. The J gene is TRBJ1-6, the V gene TRBV4-2; weak D call: TRBD1 (5 bases). The V gene's germline CDR1 is LGHNA and CDR2 YNFKEQ. V lost 8 bases, J lost 5 bases, and 28 bases lay in between. CDR3 length equals 19 residues. The CDR3 DNA follows: TGTGCCAGCCAAAAAACGGGAGGCCCGACAGCTACAAATAATTCACCCCTCCACTTT. This translates into CASQKTGGPTATNNSPLHF.

The table lists this clone with a few counts. The rearrangement links TRBV19 to TRBJ2-7; maybe TRBD2 (7 bases). The germline gives CDR1 LNHDA, CDR2 SQIVND (reference sequence). The CDR3 runs 15 residues. Trimming removed 8 bases from V and 3 bases from J, with 20 bases in between. In DNA form, the CDR3 reads TGTGCCAGTGGATACGGGGGGCCGACGATCTACGAGCAGTACTTC. Amino acids: CASGYGGPTIYEQYF.

The chain is built from TRBV7-3 and TRBJ2-3; 9 bases line up with TRBD2. Germline-derived CDR1 and CDR2 are SGHTA and FQGTGA. This CDR3 comprises 21 residues. J lost 1 base, V lost 4 bases, and 21 bases had no gene match. The DNA for the CDR3 is TGTGCCAGCAGCTCGTCCACTAGCGGGCCTCTTACAACCTGCCGCACAGATACGCAGTATTTT. Residues: CASSSSTSGPLTTCRTDTQYF.